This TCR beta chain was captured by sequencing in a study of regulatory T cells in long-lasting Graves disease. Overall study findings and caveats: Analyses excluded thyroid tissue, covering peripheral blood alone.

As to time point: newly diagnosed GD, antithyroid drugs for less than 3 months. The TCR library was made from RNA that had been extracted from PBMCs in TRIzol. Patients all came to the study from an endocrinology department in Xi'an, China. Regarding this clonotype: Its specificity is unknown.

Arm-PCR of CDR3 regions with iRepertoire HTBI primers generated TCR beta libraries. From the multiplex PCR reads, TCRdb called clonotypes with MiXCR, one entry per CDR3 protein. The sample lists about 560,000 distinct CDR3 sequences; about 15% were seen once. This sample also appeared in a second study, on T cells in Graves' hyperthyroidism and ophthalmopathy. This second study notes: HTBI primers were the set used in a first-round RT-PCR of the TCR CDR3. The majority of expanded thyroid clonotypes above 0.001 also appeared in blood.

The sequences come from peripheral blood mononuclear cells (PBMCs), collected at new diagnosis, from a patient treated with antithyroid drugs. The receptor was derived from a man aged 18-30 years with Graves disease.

CDR3: CASSLAGVFGGQDTEAFF. CDR3 DNA: TGCGCCAGCAGCTTGGCGGGGGTTTTTGGGGGGCAAGATACTGAAGCTTTCTTT. The chain recombines TRBV5-1 with TRBJ1-1, with D perhaps matching TRBD1 (6 bases). This CDR3 region has 18 residues. Per the germline V gene, CDR1 is SGHRS and CDR2 is YFSETQ. V gave up 0 bases and J gave up 5 bases, with 23 bases separating them.